This T cell receptor (beta chain) was recovered during a study of blood T cell repertoires in COVID-19. Measured with immunoSEQ multiplex PCR; TCRdb has only the in-frame clones, and not every one. The table lists around 56,000 clones, about 89% of them singletons. This clonotype was obtained from a human donor in a cohort sampled during active COVID-19. The sample consisted of peripheral blood.

In DNA form, the CDR3 reads TGCGCCAGCAGTGAGTCTTGGGCAGACGGCGAGCAGTACTTC. Protein sequence: CASSESWADGEQYF. V usage is TRBV10-2 and J usage is TRBJ2-7; D not resolved. Germline values: CDR1 WSHSY, CDR2 SAAADI. Trimming pared 0 bases from V and 6 bases from J, leaving 12 bases between. The length of the CDR3 is 14 residues.